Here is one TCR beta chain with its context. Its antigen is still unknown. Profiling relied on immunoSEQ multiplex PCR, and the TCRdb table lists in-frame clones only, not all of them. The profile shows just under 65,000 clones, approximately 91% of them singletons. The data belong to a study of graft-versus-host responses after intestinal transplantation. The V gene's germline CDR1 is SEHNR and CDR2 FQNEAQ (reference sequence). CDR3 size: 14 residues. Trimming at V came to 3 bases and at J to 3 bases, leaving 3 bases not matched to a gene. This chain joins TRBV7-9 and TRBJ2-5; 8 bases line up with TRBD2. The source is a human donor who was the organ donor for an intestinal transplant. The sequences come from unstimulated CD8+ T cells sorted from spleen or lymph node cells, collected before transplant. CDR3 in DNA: TGTGCCAGCAGCTTTACTAGCGGTGAAGAGACCCAGTACTTC. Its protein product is CASSFTSGEETQYF.